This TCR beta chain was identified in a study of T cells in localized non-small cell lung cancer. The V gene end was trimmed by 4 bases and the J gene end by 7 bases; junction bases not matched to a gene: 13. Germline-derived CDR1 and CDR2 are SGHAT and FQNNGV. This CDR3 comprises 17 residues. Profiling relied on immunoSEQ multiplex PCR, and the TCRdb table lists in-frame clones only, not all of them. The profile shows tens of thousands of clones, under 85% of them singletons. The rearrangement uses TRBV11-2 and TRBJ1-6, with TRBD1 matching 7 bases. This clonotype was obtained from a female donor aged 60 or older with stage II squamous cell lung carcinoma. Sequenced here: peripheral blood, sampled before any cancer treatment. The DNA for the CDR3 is TGTGCCAGCAGCTCCAGGACAGGTTGGGGACTCAATTCACCCCTCCACTTT. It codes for CASSSRTGWGLNSPLHF.